This passage covers 10 T cell receptor beta chains from one sample sequenced in a study of blood T cell repertoires in COVID-19. The assay was immunoSEQ multiplex PCR, and TCRdb's table has in-frame clones only and misses some. The sample lists fewer than 350,000 clones, roughly 93% occurring once. Sequencing was done on a sample of PBMCs or T cells enriched from blood (not recorded which). Source of these receptors: a woman between 40 and 55 years old with acute COVID-19.

The chain links TRBV15 to TRBJ2-5; 9 bases agree with TRBD2. This CDR3 has 16 residues. CDR1 and CDR2 (germline): LNHNV, YYDKDF (reference sequence). Trimming took 0 bases from V and 6 from J; bases not matched to a gene: 8. The CDR3: CATSRELAGGRKTQYF. CDR3 DNA: TGTGCCACCAGCAGAGAGCTCGCGGGAGGGAGAAAGACCCAGTACTTC.

V and J are TRBV7-6 and TRBJ1-4, with 9 positions matching TRBD1. The CDR3 contains 14 residues. The germline gives CDR1 SGHVS, CDR2 FNYEAQ. V lost 5 bases, J lost 5 bases, and 3 bases stayed unmatched. The CDR3 region is CASSLGQGNEKLFF. CDR3 nucleotide sequence: TGTGCCAGCAGCCTTGGACAGGGGAATGAAAAACTGTTTTTT.

V gene TRBV10-3 combines with J gene TRBJ2-2; TRBD2 might be the D (6 bases). The germline CDR1 and CDR2 sequences are ENHRY and SYGVKD. The CDR3 runs to 13 residues. With 4 bases removed from V and 7 bases from J, the gap between germline ends came to 10 bases. The CDR3 here is CAISVEGIGELFF. CDR3 DNA sequence: TGTGCCATCAGTGTGGAGGGAATCGGGGAGCTGTTTTTT.

V is TRBV20-1 and J is TRBJ2-4; tentative D call: TRBD1 (5 bases). Germline loops: CDR1 DFQATT, CDR2 SNEGSKA (reference sequence). The CDR3 is made up of 11 amino acids. V dropped 4 bases and J dropped 5 bases, with 6 bases sitting between them. CDR3 nucleotides: TGCAGTGCTACCAGGGAAAACATTCAGTACTTC. Protein: CSATRENIQYF.

J is TRBJ1-4 and V is TRBV24-1, with 7 bases aligning to TRBD1. CDR3 length: 14 residues. The germline CDR1 and CDR2 sequences are KGHDR and SFDVKD. The V segment lost 4 bases and the J segment 8 bases; nucleotides outside the gene matches: 6. CDR3 residues: CATSEPGTVEKLFF. CDR3 DNA: TGTGCCACCAGTGAACCCGGGACAGTAGAAAAACTGTTTTTT.

In this sample, this clone turned up once. This chain links TRBV11-3 with TRBJ2-7, with D uncertain. CDR3 length: 14 residues. In germline, CDR1 is SGHNT, CDR2 YENEEA. V was pared by 5 bases and J by 0 bases, with 11 bases between. CDR3 DNA: TGTGCCAGCAGCCTTATTTCCGGCTCCTACGAGCAGTACTTC. Residues: CASSLISGSYEQYF.

The rearrangement joins TRBV24-1 to TRBJ2-2; D remains unclear. Germline V gene sequence: CDR1 KGHDR, CDR2 SFDVKD. V dropped 5 bases and J dropped 2 bases, with 8 bases sitting between them. The CDR3 has 14 residues. The CDR3 reads CATSGKQNTGELFF. DNA of the CDR3: TGTGCCACCAGTGGTAAACAAAACACCGGGGAGCTGTTTTTT.

The chain links TRBV2 to TRBJ2-1; D remains ambiguous. Between the trimmed V and J ends, which lost 6 bases and 15 bases, there was a span of 18 bases. Germline V gene lookup returns CDR1 SNHLY and CDR2 FYNNEI. The CDR3 sequence is 12 residues long. The chain's CDR3 is CASSVDWPSGFF. In DNA form, the CDR3 reads TGTGCCAGCAGCGTCGACTGGCCCTCGGGGTTCTTC.

J is TRBJ1-6 and V is TRBV19; possibly TRBD1 for D (6 bases). Germline V gene lookup returns CDR1 LNHDA and CDR2 SQIVND (reference sequence). Trimming stripped 5 bases from V and 8 bases from J, with 16 bases between. The CDR3 spans 15 residues. The CDR3 DNA reads TGTGCCAGTAGTCCTACACAGGGTGGCGATTCACCCCTCCACTTT. Translated: CASSPTQGGDSPLHF.

The V call is TRBV6-5, the J call TRBJ2-1; 7 bases line up with TRBD1. This CDR3 spans 15 amino acids. V lost 0 bases, J lost 4 bases, and 3 bases stayed unmatched. From germline, CDR1 is MNHEY and CDR2 SVGAGI. The CDR3 nucleotides are TGTGCCAGCAGTTACTCTTGGGACAGTTACAATGAGCAGTTCTTC. This encodes CASSYSWDSYNEQFF.